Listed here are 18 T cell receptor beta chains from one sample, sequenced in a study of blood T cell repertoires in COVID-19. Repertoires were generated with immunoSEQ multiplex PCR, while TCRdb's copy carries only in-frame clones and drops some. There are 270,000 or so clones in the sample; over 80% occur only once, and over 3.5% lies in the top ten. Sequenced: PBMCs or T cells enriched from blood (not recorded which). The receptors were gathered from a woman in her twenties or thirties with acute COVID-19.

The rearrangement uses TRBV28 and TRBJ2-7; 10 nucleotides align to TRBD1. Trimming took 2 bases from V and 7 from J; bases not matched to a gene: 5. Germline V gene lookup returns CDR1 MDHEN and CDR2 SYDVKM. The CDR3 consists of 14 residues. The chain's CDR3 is CASSLTGTGVEQYF. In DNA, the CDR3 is TGTGCCAGCAGTTTAACCGGGACAGGGGTTGAGCAGTACTTC. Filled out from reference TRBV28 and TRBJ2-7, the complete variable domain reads DVKVTQSSRYLVKRTGEKVFLECVQDMDHENMFWYRQDPGLGLRLIYFSYDVKMKEKGDIPEGYSVSREKKERFSLILESASTNQTSMYLCASSLTGTGVEQYFGPGTRLTVT.

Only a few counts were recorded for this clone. This CDR3 reads CASSSRVEAFF. CDR3 coding DNA: TGTGCCAGTAGTAGCAGGGTTGAAGCTTTCTTT. The V gene is TRBV19, the J gene TRBJ1-1; possibly TRBD1 for D (5 bases). CDR1 and CDR2 from the germline V gene are LNHDA and SQIVND (reference sequence). V was clipped by 4 bases and J by 7 bases, with 7 bases between them. The CDR3 consists of 11 residues.

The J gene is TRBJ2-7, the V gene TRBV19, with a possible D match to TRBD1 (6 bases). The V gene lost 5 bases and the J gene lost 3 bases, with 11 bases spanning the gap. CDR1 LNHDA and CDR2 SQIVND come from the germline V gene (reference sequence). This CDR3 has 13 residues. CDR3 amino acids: CASSQQGIYEQYF. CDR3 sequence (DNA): TGTGCCAGTAGTCAACAGGGTATCTACGAGCAGTACTTC.

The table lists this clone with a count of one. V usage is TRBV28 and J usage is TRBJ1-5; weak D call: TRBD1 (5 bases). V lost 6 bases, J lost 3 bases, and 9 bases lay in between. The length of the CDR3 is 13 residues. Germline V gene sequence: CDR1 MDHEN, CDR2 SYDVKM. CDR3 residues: CASRDTINQPQHF. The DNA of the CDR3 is TGTGCCAGCAGGGACACCATCAATCAGCCCCAGCATTTT.

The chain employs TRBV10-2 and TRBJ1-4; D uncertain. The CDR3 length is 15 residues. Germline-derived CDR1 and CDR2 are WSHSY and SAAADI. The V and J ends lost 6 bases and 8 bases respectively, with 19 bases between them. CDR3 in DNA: TGCGCCAGCAGCGATTTCTCGGGCGGGAGGGAAAAACTGTTTTTT. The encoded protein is CASSDFSGGREKLFF.

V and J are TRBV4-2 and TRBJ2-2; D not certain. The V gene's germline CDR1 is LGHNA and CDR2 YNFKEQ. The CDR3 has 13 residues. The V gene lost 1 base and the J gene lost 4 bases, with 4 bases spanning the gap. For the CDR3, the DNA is TGTGCCAGCAGCCAAGGTATCACCGGGGAGCTGTTTTTT. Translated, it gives CASSQGITGELFF.

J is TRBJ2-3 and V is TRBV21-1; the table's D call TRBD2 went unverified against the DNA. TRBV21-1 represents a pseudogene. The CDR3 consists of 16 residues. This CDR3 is CASSKLVRESTDTQYF. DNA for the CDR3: TGTGCCAGCAGCAAACTCGTGCGGGAGAGCACAGATACGCAGTATTTT.

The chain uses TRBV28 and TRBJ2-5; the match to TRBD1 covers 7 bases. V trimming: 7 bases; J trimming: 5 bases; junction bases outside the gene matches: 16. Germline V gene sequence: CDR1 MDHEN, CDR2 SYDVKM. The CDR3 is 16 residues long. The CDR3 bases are TGTGCCAGCACCGCTCTGCGACAGGGTCTCCAGGAGACCCAGTACTTC. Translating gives CASTALRQGLQETQYF.

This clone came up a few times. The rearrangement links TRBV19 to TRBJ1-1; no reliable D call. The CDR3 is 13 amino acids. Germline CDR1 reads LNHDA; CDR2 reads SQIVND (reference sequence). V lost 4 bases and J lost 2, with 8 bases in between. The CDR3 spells CASSKRENTEAFF. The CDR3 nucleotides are TGTGCCAGTAGTAAGCGGGAAAACACTGAAGCTTTCTTT. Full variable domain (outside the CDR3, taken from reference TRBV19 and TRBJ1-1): DGGITQSPKYLFRKEGQNVTLSCEQNLNHDAMYWYRQDPGQGLRLIYYSQIVNDFQKGDIAEGYSVSREKKESFPLTVTSAQKNPTAFYLCASSKRENTEAFFGQGTRLTVV.

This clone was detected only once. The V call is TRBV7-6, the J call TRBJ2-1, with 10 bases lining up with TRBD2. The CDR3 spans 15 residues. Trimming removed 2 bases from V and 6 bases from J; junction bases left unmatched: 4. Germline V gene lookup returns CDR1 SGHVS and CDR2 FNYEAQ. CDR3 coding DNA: TGTGCCAGCAGCTTATTCCTAGCGGGGGTCAATGAGCAGTTCTTC. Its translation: CASSLFLAGVNEQFF.

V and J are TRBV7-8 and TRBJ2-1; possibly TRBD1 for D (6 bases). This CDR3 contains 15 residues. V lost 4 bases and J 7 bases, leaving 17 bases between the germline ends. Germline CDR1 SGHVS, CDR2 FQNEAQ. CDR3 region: CASSSSRWGLNEQFF. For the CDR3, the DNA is TGTGCCAGCAGCTCATCGAGGTGGGGGCTGAATGAGCAGTTCTTC.

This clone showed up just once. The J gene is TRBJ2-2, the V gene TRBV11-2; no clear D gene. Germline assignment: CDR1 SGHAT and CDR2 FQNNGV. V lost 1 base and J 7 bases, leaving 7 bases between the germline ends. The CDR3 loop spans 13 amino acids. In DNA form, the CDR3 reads TGTGCCAGCAGCTTAGGGGCCGGCGGGGAGCTGTTTTTT. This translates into CASSLGAGGELFF. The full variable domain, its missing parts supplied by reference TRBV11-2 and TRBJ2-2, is EAGVAQSPRYKIIEKRQSVAFWCNPISGHATLYWYQQILGQGPKLLIQFQNNGVVDDSQLPKDRFSAERLKGVDSTLKIQPAKLEDSAVYLCASSLGAGGELFFGEGSRLTVL.

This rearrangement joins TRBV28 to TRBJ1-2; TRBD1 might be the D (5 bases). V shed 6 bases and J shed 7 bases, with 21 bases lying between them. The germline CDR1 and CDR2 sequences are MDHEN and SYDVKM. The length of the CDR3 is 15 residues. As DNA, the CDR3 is TGTGCCAGCAGGGAGGACGGGGGAGGGTTTCTTGGCTACACCTTC. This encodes CASREDGGGFLGYTF.

The CDR3 nucleotides read TGCAGCGTTGAAAGTCTGGTAGGCAATCAGCCCCAGCATTTT. Its protein is CSVESLVGNQPQHF. The rearrangement uses TRBV29-1 and TRBJ1-5; D remains ambiguous. Germline V gives CDR1 SQVTM, CDR2 ANQGSEA. CDR3 length equals 14 residues. The V and J ends lost 2 bases and 2 bases respectively, with 10 bases between them.

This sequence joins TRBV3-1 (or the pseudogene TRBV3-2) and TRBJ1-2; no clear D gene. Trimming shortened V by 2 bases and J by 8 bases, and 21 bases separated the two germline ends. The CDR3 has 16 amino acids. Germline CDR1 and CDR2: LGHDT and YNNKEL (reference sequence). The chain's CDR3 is CASSQLSFQRGLGYTF. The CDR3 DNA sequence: TGTGCCAGCAGCCAACTTTCGTTCCAGCGTGGGTTGGGCTACACCTTC.

For the CDR3, the DNA is TGCAGCGTTGGGGACTCTAGCAATCAGCCCCAGCATTTT. Translating it yields CSVGDSSNQPQHF. The V call is TRBV29-1, the J call TRBJ1-5; maybe TRBD1 (5 bases). CDR3 length: 13 residues. Trimming shortened V by 4 bases and J by 0 bases, and 7 bases separated the two germline ends. Germline V gene data show CDR1 as SQVTM and CDR2 as ANQGSEA.

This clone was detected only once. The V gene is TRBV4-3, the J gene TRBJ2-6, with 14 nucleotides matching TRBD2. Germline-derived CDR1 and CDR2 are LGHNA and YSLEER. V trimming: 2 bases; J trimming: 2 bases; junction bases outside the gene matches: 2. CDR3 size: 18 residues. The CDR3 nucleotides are TGCGCCAGCAGCCAACCGGGACTAGCGGGAGCTGGGGCCAACGTCCTGACTTTC. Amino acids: CASSQPGLAGAGANVLTF.

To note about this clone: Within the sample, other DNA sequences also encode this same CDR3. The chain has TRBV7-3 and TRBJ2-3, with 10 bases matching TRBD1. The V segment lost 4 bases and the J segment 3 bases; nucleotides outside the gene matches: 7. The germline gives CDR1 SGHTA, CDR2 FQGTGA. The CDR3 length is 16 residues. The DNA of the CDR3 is TGTGCCAGCAGCTCTAACCCGGGACAGGGGACAGATACGCAGTATTTT. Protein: CASSSNPGQGTDTQYF.